This passage covers 20 T cell receptor beta chains from one sample sequenced in a study of blood T cell repertoires in COVID-19. Assay: immunoSEQ multiplex PCR; the TCRdb copy retains only in-frame clones and omits some. In the table there are some 200,000 clones, 89% of which are singletons. Sequencing was carried out using peripheral blood. The receptor set was obtained from a woman in her 40s with acute or convalescent COVID-19.

The rearrangement links TRBV5-5 to TRBJ1-3; tentatively, D is TRBD1 (5 bases). The V end was cut by 4 bases, the J end by 0 bases, with 17 bases between. The CDR3 has 17 amino acids. The germline CDR1 and CDR2 sequences are SGHKS and YYEKEE (reference sequence). CDR3 amino acids: CASSKSGNLNSGNTIYF. The CDR3 DNA follows: TGTGCCAGCAGCAAATCAGGGAATTTGAACTCTGGAAACACCATATATTTT.

The genes are TRBV30 and TRBJ2-5; weak D call: TRBD1 (5 bases). Trimming shortened V by 2 bases and J by 5 bases, and 15 bases separated the two germline ends. Looked up from germline, CDR1 is GTSNPN and CDR2 is SVGIG (reference sequence). The CDR3 sequence is 14 residues long. Here the CDR3 DNA reads TGTGCCTGGAGTAGAGACAGTGGGATGGAGACCCAGTACTTC. This sequence encodes CAWSRDSGMETQYF.

The rearrangement joins TRBV4-1 to TRBJ2-2; 7 bases are shared with TRBD1. The CDR3 runs to 17 residues. Trimming removed 3 bases from V and 0 bases from J; junction bases left unmatched: 7. CDR1 and CDR2 (germline): MGHRA, YSYEKL. In DNA, the CDR3 is TGCGCCAGCAGCCACCCCAGACAGGGCGCGAACACCGGGGAGCTGTTTTTT. Protein sequence: CASSHPRQGANTGELFF.

This clone was observed a single time. The chain links TRBV5-1 to TRBJ1-4, with a possible D match to TRBD1 (5 bases). Germline-derived CDR1 and CDR2 are SGHRS and YFSETQ. V lost 2 bases and J 5 bases, leaving 10 bases between the germline ends. This CDR3 region has 14 residues. The CDR3 loop is CASSFGDLNEKLFF. The CDR3 nucleotides read TGCGCCAGCAGCTTCGGGGACTTGAATGAAAAACTGTTTTTT.

J is TRBJ2-2 and V is TRBV7-9; 9 positions match TRBD1. Germline CDR1 reads SEHNR; CDR2 reads FQNEAQ (reference sequence). V lost 6 bases, J lost 6 bases, and 8 bases stayed unmatched. The CDR3 runs to 15 residues. The CDR3 loop reads CASRSGTGTSGELFF. CDR3 sequence (DNA): TGTGCCAGCAGGTCCGGGACAGGGACATCCGGGGAGCTGTTTTTT.

This clone showed up just once. This chain joins TRBV6-6 and TRBJ2-1; 9 bases align to TRBD2. Per germline, CDR1 MNHNY and CDR2 SVGAGI (reference sequence). With V trimmed by 6 bases and J by 2 bases, 5 bases remained unmatched. This CDR3 is built from 15 residues. CDR3 nucleotides: TGTGCCAGCAGCCTTAGCGGGGGTACCTACAATGAGCAGTTCTTC. This codes for CASSLSGGTYNEQFF.

Only one count was recorded for this clone. This chain joins TRBV30 and TRBJ1-1; D perhaps matches TRBD1 (6 bases). Germline V lookup: CDR1 GTSNPN, CDR2 SVGIG (reference sequence). V was clipped by 0 bases and J by 1 base, with 6 bases between them. The CDR3 covers 13 residues. The CDR3 region is CAWSVQGNTEAFF. The CDR3 bases are TGTGCCTGGAGTGTACAGGGGAACACTGAAGCTTTCTTT.

V and J are TRBV2 and TRBJ1-1, with D perhaps TRBD1 (6 bases). Germline CDR1 is SNHLY and CDR2 is FYNNEI. Trimming cost V 8 bases and J 5 bases, with 24 bases left between them. There are 16 residues in the CDR3. The CDR3 reads CASLQRGGRGGTEAFF. DNA of the CDR3: TGTGCCAGCCTCCAGAGGGGAGGCAGGGGAGGGACTGAAGCTTTCTTT.

The J gene is TRBJ1-2, the V gene TRBV4-1, with TRBD1 identical over 9 bases. The germline V gene encodes CDR1 MGHRA and CDR2 YSYEKL. CDR3 length equals 15 residues. The V segment lost 4 bases and the J segment 5 bases; nucleotides outside the gene matches: 8. In DNA form, the CDR3 reads TGCGCCAGCAGCCTTGCCGGGACAGGGATGTATGGCTACACCTTC. The encoded protein is CASSLAGTGMYGYTF.

The chain uses TRBV7-2 and TRBJ2-5; 8 nucleotides agree with TRBD2. Germline CDR1 SGHTA, CDR2 FQGNSA. J was trimmed by 1 base and V by 0 bases; bases with no gene match: 1. The CDR3 is made up of 15 amino acids. CDR3 sequence: CASSLAGGAQETQYF. Here the CDR3 DNA reads TGTGCCAGCAGCTTAGCCGGGGGGGCCCAAGAGACCCAGTACTTC.

The chain recombines TRBV10-3 with TRBJ1-2; possible D gene TRBD1, 6 bases. V lost 6 bases to trimming and J lost 7 bases, with 15 bases between them. CDR1 is ENHRY, CDR2 SYGVKD, per germline. The CDR3 runs 13 residues. CDR3 nucleotide sequence: TGTGCCATCAGAAGGGCAGGGGAAAGTGGCTACACCTTC. Amino acids: CAIRRAGESGYTF.

This chain links TRBV11-2 with TRBJ2-2; TRBD2 matches at 8 bases. The V gene end was trimmed by 0 bases and the J gene end by 5 bases; junction bases not matched to a gene: 8. The CDR3 contains 17 residues. Germline CDR1 and CDR2: SGHAT and FQNNGV. The CDR3 protein is CASSLEPRGGRTGELFF. The CDR3 DNA reads as TGTGCCAGCAGCTTAGAGCCTCGGGGGGGCAGGACCGGGGAGCTGTTTTTT.

The rearrangement joins TRBV3-1 (or the pseudogene TRBV3-2) to TRBJ1-2; perhaps TRBD1 as D (5 bases). Germline CDR1 and CDR2: LGHDT and YNNKEL (reference sequence). CDR3 length: 13 residues. Trimming removed 4 bases from V and 8 bases from J, with 14 bases in between. The CDR3: CASSPKGARGYTF. CDR3 bases: TGTGCCAGCAGCCCCAAAGGGGCGCGGGGCTACACCTTC.

This clone was seen only once. This chain links TRBV2 with TRBJ1-1, with 7 bases matching TRBD1. CDR3 size: 13 residues. Trimming cost V 3 bases and J 6 bases; bases outside gene matches: 4. The germline gives CDR1 SNHLY, CDR2 FYNNEI. The CDR3, as DNA: TGTGCCAGCAGTGAGTACAGGGGCGCTGAAGCTTTCTTT. The encoded protein is CASSEYRGAEAFF.

This chain joins TRBV5-8 and TRBJ1-4, with 7 bases identical to TRBD1. Looked up from germline, CDR1 is SGHTS and CDR2 is YDEGEE. The CDR3 length is 16 residues. The V segment lost 1 base and the J segment 0 bases; nucleotides outside the gene matches: 3. The CDR3 DNA reads as TGTGCCAGCAGCTTGACAGGGGCTGCAACTAATGAAAAACTGTTTTTT. Its translation is CASSLTGAATNEKLFF.

As DNA, the CDR3 is TGTGCCAGCAGTTTTCGGGGGTCCACCGGGGAGCTGTTTTTT. It translates to CASSFRGSTGELFF. This chain links TRBV27 with TRBJ2-2; D possibly corresponds to TRBD2 (6 bases). The CDR3 length is 14 residues. From germline, CDR1 is MNHEY and CDR2 SMNVEV (reference sequence). Trimming pared 3 bases from V and 4 bases from J, leaving 9 bases between.

This clone was observed once. The V call is TRBV18, the J call TRBJ1-1, with a weak D call TRBD1 (6 bases). The V end was cut by 2 bases, the J end by 3 bases, with 13 bases between. Germline V gives CDR1 KGHSH, CDR2 LQKENI. The CDR3 covers 15 residues. This CDR3 reads CASSPGGGADTEAFF. The CDR3 coding sequence is TGTGCCAGCTCACCAGGGGGGGGCGCGGACACTGAAGCTTTCTTT.

This sequence joins TRBV6-4 and TRBJ2-2; weak D call: TRBD1 (5 bases). Trimming removed 4 bases at V and 4 bases at J, with 7 bases between. Germline lookup yields CDR1 MRHNA and CDR2 SNTAGT. The CDR3 length is 13 residues. CDR3 bases: TGTGCCAGCAGTGCAACAGGCACCGGGGAGCTGTTTTTT. Translation: CASSATGTGELFF.

The J gene is TRBJ2-5, the V gene TRBV11-3; a possible D gene is TRBD2 (6 bases). Germline V gene lookup returns CDR1 SGHNT and CDR2 YENEEA. This CDR3 contains 13 residues. The ends were cut back, 4 bases at V and 4 bases at J, with 10 bases in the middle. DNA for the CDR3: TGTGCCAGCAGCTCGGGGGTTGGAGAGACCCAGTACTTC. This gives the protein CASSSGVGETQYF.

As concerns this clone: Other DNA sequences from this sample encode an identical CDR3 as well. This CDR3 reads CASRDRGSYEQYV. The CDR3 region has the DNA TGTGCCAGTAGGGACAGGGGCAGCTACGAGCAGTACGTC. The chain carries TRBV19 and TRBJ2-7, with 9 positions matching TRBD1. From germline, CDR1 is LNHDA and CDR2 SQIVND (reference sequence). CDR3 length: 13 amino acids. The trim removed 6 bases at V and 3 bases at J, leaving 3 bases unmatched.